This TCR beta chain was identified in a study of regulatory T cells. Study-wide results and caveats: Hydrophobic residues at CDR3 positions 6 and 7 were enriched in conventional CD4+ T cells of CD3G-deficient patients.

Notes on this clone: Its antigen is not identified.

The primer mix had 52 TRBV and 13 TRBJ primers. Some clones are missing from TCRdb's copy, which holds only in-frame ones; the method was immunoSEQ multiplex PCR. The top ten hold approximately 1.5% of the sample, which has around 32,000 clones, less than 95% seen once. The germline CDR1 and CDR2 sequences are ENHRY and SYGVKD. This CDR3 comprises 14 residues. V was clipped by 10 bases and J by 1 base; unmatched bases: 4. Sequencing was done on a sample of conventional CD4+ T cells sorted from blood. The receptor's source is a person aged 18-29 years with CD3G deficiency. The chain couples TRBV10-3 to TRBJ2-2, with 9 bases fitting TRBD2. The CDR3 bases are TGTGCCACCAGACTAGCGGTGAACACCGGGGAGCTGTTTTTT. Translating gives CATRLAVNTGELFF.